A single sample is the source of the 27 T cell receptor beta chains below, sequenced in a study of blood T cell repertoires in COVID-19 (TCRdb year 2020). The library was made by the immunoSEQ multiplex PCR assay. The table was pulled from immuneACCESS by TCRdb, which kept in-frame rearrangements only. Such tables lose some clones; where checked, under half of the loss comes from unresolved V genes, and the rest has no known cause. The sample data list 200,000 to 250,000 clones, and about nine tenths of these were observed just once. Of the sample, about 4% is held by the ten largest clones. Sample: PBMCs or T cells enriched from blood (not recorded which). These receptor sequences come from a woman in her thirties or forties with acute COVID-19.

The chain couples TRBV6-5 to TRBJ2-2, with TRBD1 matching 8 bases. The CDR3 sequence is 15 residues long. J gave up 3 bases and V 3 bases, and 3 bases lay outside the gene matches. Germline loops: CDR1 MNHEY, CDR2 SVGAGI. CDR3 residues: CASSYGQGDTGELFF. The CDR3 region has the DNA TGTGCCAGCAGTTATGGACAGGGAGACACCGGGGAGCTGTTTTTT.

This chain joins TRBV18 and TRBJ1-3; TRBD1 matches 7 bases. This CDR3 comprises 17 residues. V lost 6 bases to trimming and J lost 0 bases; unmatched junction nucleotides: 11. Germline CDR1 reads KGHSH; CDR2 reads LQKENI. The CDR3 sequence: CASSTTGHRGSGNTIYF. CDR3 nucleotides: TGTGCCAGCTCCACAACAGGTCACAGGGGCTCTGGAAACACCATATATTTT.

In its sample, this clone was seen a few times. The chain carries TRBV5-1 and TRBJ1-1; D uncertain. CDR1 and CDR2 from the germline V gene are SGHRS and YFSETQ. The CDR3 has 15 amino acids. The V and J ends lost 0 bases and 1 base respectively, with 10 bases between them. CDR3 nucleotides: TGCGCCAGCAGCTTGGACGCGACACCGAACACTGAAGCTTTCTTT. Amino acids: CASSLDATPNTEAFF.

This sequence joins TRBV15 and TRBJ2-7; D may be TRBD2 (5 bases). Trimming left V 4 bases short and J 6 bases short, with 13 bases between. Germline CDR1 is LNHNV and CDR2 is YYDKDF (reference sequence). The CDR3 has 13 residues. CDR3 sequence reads: CATSKRVLGEQYF. The CDR3 DNA reads TGTGCCACCAGCAAGAGGGTGTTGGGCGAGCAGTACTTC.

DNA for the CDR3: TGTGCCATCATGGAGGTAGTGAACACTGAAGCTTTCTTT. Residues: CAIMEVVNTEAFF. The chain employs TRBV10-3 and TRBJ1-1, with unresolved D. Trimming stripped 7 bases from V and 0 bases from J, with 9 bases between. The CDR3 has 13 residues. CDR1 is ENHRY and CDR2 is SYGVKD in the germline V gene.

There are a few counts of this clone. V usage is TRBV20-1 and J usage is TRBJ1-4, with a possible D match to TRBD1 (5 bases). From germline, CDR1 is DFQATT and CDR2 SNEGSKA (reference sequence). Trimming cost V 4 bases and J 10 bases, with 10 bases left between them. CDR3 length: 11 residues. CDR3: CSATGRGKLFF. CDR3 bases: TGCAGTGCTACAGGGAGGGGAAAACTGTTTTTT.

J is TRBJ1-6 and V is TRBV5-1; no clear D gene. This CDR3 has 15 residues. The germline V gene encodes CDR1 SGHRS and CDR2 YFSETQ. The germline V and J ends were trimmed by 5 bases and 0 bases, with 9 bases remaining between them. The chain's CDR3 is CASREASSYNSPLHF. CDR3 sequence (DNA): TGCGCCAGCAGGGAAGCGAGCTCCTATAATTCACCCCTCCACTTT.

The rearrangement uses TRBV5-5 and TRBJ1-1; 9 nucleotides agree with TRBD1. The CDR3 consists of 16 residues. CDR1 and CDR2 from the germline V gene are SGHKS and YYEKEE (reference sequence). Trimming took 5 bases from V and 3 from J; bases not matched to a gene: 11. The CDR3 DNA is TGTGCCAGCAGTTCCACAGGGGGCGCGGTGGACACTGAAGCTTTCTTT. This codes for CASSSTGGAVDTEAFF.

This chain uses TRBV7-8 with TRBJ2-5; D not certain. The germline V gene encodes CDR1 SGHVS and CDR2 FQNEAQ. The CDR3 covers 14 residues. The V end lost 5 bases, the J end lost 2 bases, and 12 bases lay between the germline ends. Here the CDR3 DNA reads TGTGCCAGCAGCCGGCCCGGTCTGCAAGAGACCCAGTACTTC. As protein: CASSRPGLQETQYF.

The J gene is TRBJ1-1, the V gene TRBV27; tentative D call: TRBD1 (6 bases). The germline V and J ends were trimmed by 2 bases and 4 bases, with 11 bases remaining between them. This CDR3 has 14 residues. CDR1 is MNHEY, CDR2 SMNVEV, per germline (reference sequence). CDR3 amino acids: CASSLRGLITEAFF. For the CDR3, the DNA is TGTGCCAGCAGTTTAAGGGGGTTGATCACTGAAGCTTTCTTT.

The chain joins TRBV5-1 to TRBJ2-2, with a tentative D call TRBD2 (5 bases). Trimming cost V 1 base and J 2 bases, with 9 bases left between them. In germline, CDR1 is SGHRS, CDR2 YFSETQ. The CDR3 contains 15 residues. For the CDR3, the DNA is TGCGCCAGCAGCTTGTATCTAGCTAACACCGGGGAGCTGTTTTTT. It encodes CASSLYLANTGELFF.

V usage is TRBV5-6 and J usage is TRBJ1-1; 7 bases align to TRBD1. The V and J ends lost 4 bases and 4 bases, in that order; junction bases with no gene match: 7. Germline V gene sequence: CDR1 SGHDT, CDR2 YYEEEE. The CDR3 covers 14 residues. The DNA of the CDR3 is TGTGCCAGCAGCCCGGAAACAGGGGTCACTGAAGCTTTCTTT. Translating gives CASSPETGVTEAFF.

As DNA, the CDR3 is TGTGCCAGTAGTGACCAGCGGGGGGGCGCGGAGACCCAGTACTTC. Translation: CASSDQRGGAETQYF. The J gene is TRBJ2-5, the V gene TRBV19, with 10 bases that match TRBD2. Unmatched junction bases numbered 8, after V lost 5 bases and J lost 5 bases. The CDR3 extends over 15 amino acids. Germline CDR1 LNHDA, CDR2 SQIVND (reference sequence).

This chain connects TRBV19 to TRBJ1-1; D call uncertain. Germline V lookup: CDR1 LNHDA, CDR2 SQIVND (reference sequence). The V end was cut by 7 bases, the J end by 3 bases, with 15 bases between. The CDR3 loop spans 14 amino acids. The CDR3 DNA reads TGTGCCAGTACCTTGAGGAGGCTGGACACTGAAGCTTTCTTT. Encoded protein: CASTLRRLDTEAFF.

In this sample, this clone turned up once. This chain links TRBV7-7 with TRBJ1-4; a possible D gene is TRBD1 (5 bases). Per germline, CDR1 SSHAT and CDR2 FNYEAQ (reference sequence). This CDR3 has 13 residues. V was cut by 2 bases and J by 7 bases, with 8 bases left in between. CDR3 coding DNA: TGTGCCAGCAGCTTACAGGGCTCTGAAAAACTGTTTTTT. Translated: CASSLQGSEKLFF.

The chain has TRBV3-1 (or the pseudogene TRBV3-2) and TRBJ2-1, with 16 bases matching TRBD2. Trimming took 4 bases from V and 9 from J; bases not matched to a gene: 6. This CDR3 comprises 16 residues. Germline CDR1 is LGHDT and CDR2 is YNNKEL (reference sequence). The CDR3 loop reads CASSLGTSGGASEQFF. In nucleotides, the CDR3 is TGTGCCAGCAGCCTAGGGACTAGCGGGGGGGCCAGTGAGCAGTTCTTC.

J is TRBJ1-4 and V is TRBV7-8; possibly TRBD1 for D (5 bases). The V end was cut by 8 bases, the J end by 5 bases, with 18 bases between. The CDR3 is 15 amino acids. Germline CDR1 and CDR2: SGHVS and FQNEAQ. The chain's CDR3 is CASGYGGDGNEKLFF. The CDR3 DNA reads as TGTGCCAGCGGCTACGGAGGGGACGGCAATGAAAAACTGTTTTTT.

CDR3 in amino acids: CASSLGVRAGDNEQFF. The CDR3 DNA is TGTGCCAGCAGCTTAGGCGTGAGGGCAGGAGACAATGAGCAGTTCTTC. The chain uses TRBV11-2 and TRBJ2-1, with D perhaps TRBD2 (5 bases). Germline CDR1 reads SGHAT; CDR2 reads FQNNGV. CDR3 length equals 16 residues. Between the trimmed V and J ends, which lost 1 base and 5 bases, there was a span of 15 bases.

The chain joins TRBV5-6 to TRBJ1-2, with 9 bases aligning to TRBD1. Per the germline V gene, CDR1 is SGHDT and CDR2 is YYEEEE. The CDR3 spans 17 residues. V trimming: 3 bases; J trimming: 2 bases; junction bases outside the gene matches: 11. CDR3 DNA sequence: TGTGCCAGCAGCTGGGAAAGCCGGGACAGGGAAAACTATGGCTACACCTTC. Amino acids: CASSWESRDRENYGYTF.

The gene calls are TRBV11-2 and TRBJ1-2; 7 bases fit TRBD1. This CDR3 contains 16 residues. Looked up from germline, CDR1 is SGHAT and CDR2 is FQNNGV. Trimming took 1 base from V and 4 from J; bases not matched to a gene: 9. The CDR3 spells CASSLGDRPGGYGYTF. In DNA form, the CDR3 reads TGTGCCAGCAGCTTAGGAGACAGGCCAGGGGGCTATGGCTACACCTTC.

CDR3 loop: CAWSPISGGAVNEQFF. The CDR3 DNA is TGTGCCTGGAGTCCAATCAGCGGGGGGGCAGTTAATGAGCAGTTCTTC. The rearrangement joins TRBV30 to TRBJ2-1; 10 bases line up with TRBD2. V lost 2 bases to trimming and J lost 7 bases; unmatched junction nucleotides: 11. Germline V gives CDR1 GTSNPN, CDR2 SVGIG (reference sequence). The length of the CDR3 is 16 residues.

The CDR3 DNA reads TGTGCCAGCAGCTTTTCTTGGAACACTGAAGCTTTCTTT. It yields the protein CASSFSWNTEAFF. The gene calls are TRBV5-6 and TRBJ1-1; D remains ambiguous. Germline CDR1 reads SGHDT; CDR2 reads YYEEEE. The CDR3 runs 13 residues. V was shortened by 2 bases and J by 1 base, with 6 bases between the two germline ends. The whole variable domain, filled in from reference TRBV5-6 and TRBJ1-1, reads DAGVTQSPTHLIKTRGQQVTLRCSPKSGHDTVSWYQQALGQGPQFIFQYYEEEERQRGNFPDRFSGHQFPNYSSELNVNALLLGDSALYLCASSFSWNTEAFFGQGTRLTVV.

The chain links TRBV25-1 to TRBJ1-5, with D unclear. The CDR3 spans 16 residues. Trimming took off 1 base at V and 4 bases at J, with 14 bases between the two ends. Germline V gives CDR1 MGHDK, CDR2 SYGVNS. DNA for the CDR3: TGTGCCAGCAGTGAATGGAGGGATGGCAGAAATCAGCCCCAGCATTTT. Amino acid sequence: CASSEWRDGRNQPQHF.

This clone was observed a handful of times. The CDR3 nucleotides read TGTGCCAGCAGCTTAGATAGTCCTCACGAGCAGTACTTC. This codes for CASSLDSPHEQYF. The chain joins TRBV7-2 to TRBJ2-7; D is unresolved. Germline V CDR1 and CDR2: SGHTA, FQGNSA. V was shortened by 1 base and J by 5 bases, with 9 bases between the two germline ends. This CDR3 is 13 amino acids long. Combining the CDR3 with reference TRBV7-2 and TRBJ2-7 gives the whole variable domain GAGVSQSPSNKVTEKGKDVELRCDPISGHTALYWYRQSLGQGLEFLIYFQGNSAPDKSGLPSDRFSAERTGGSVSTLTIQRTQQEDSAVYLCASSLDSPHEQYFGPGTRLTVT.

The V gene is TRBV4-3, the J gene TRBJ2-3; perhaps TRBD1 as D (5 bases). Trimming removed 0 bases at V and 2 bases at J, with 9 bases between. In germline, CDR1 is LGHNA, CDR2 YSLEER. This CDR3 is built from 15 residues. The CDR3 coding sequence is TGCGCCAGCAGCCAAGATCTGGGGCCCACAGATACGCAGTATTTT. Amino acids: CASSQDLGPTDTQYF.

This clone is a singleton in its sample. The chain has TRBV9 and TRBJ2-5; 11 bases are a match to TRBD2. The CDR3 spans 16 residues. Unmatched junction bases numbered 9, after V lost 3 bases and J lost 5 bases. The V gene's germline CDR1 is SGDLS and CDR2 YYNGEE. The CDR3 loop is CASSAGNSGGAETQYF. The CDR3 DNA reads TGTGCCAGCAGCGCCGGGAATAGCGGGGGGGCGGAGACCCAGTACTTC.

The rearrangement links TRBV2 to TRBJ1-4, with TRBD1 matching over 10 bases. The CDR3 is 14 amino acids. Germline loops: CDR1 SNHLY, CDR2 FYNNEI. V was clipped by 6 bases and J by 8 bases; unmatched bases: 6. CDR3 nucleotide sequence: TGTGCCAGCAGCCCGGGACAGGGGAACGAAAAACTGTTTTTT. It specifies CASSPGQGNEKLFF. Full variable domain (missing parts from reference TRBV2 and TRBJ1-4): EPEVTQTPSHQVTQMGQEVILRCVPISNHLYFYWYRQILGQKVEFLVSFYNNEISEKSEIFDDQFSVERPDGSNFTLKIRSTKLEDSAMYFCASSPGQGNEKLFFGSGTQLSVL.